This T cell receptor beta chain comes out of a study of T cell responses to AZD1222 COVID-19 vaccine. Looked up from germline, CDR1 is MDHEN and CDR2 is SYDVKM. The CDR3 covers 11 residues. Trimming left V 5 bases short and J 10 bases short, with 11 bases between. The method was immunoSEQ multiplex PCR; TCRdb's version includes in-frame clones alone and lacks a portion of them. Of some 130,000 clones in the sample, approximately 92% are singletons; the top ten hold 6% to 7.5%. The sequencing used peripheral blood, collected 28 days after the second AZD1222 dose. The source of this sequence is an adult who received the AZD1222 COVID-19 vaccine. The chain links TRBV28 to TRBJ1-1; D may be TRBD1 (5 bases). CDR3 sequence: CASSPGGAAFF. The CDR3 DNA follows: TGTGCCAGCAGTCCCGGGGGTGCAGCTTTCTTT. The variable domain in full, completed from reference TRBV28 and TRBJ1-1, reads DVKVTQSSRYLVKRTGEKVFLECVQDMDHENMFWYRQDPGLGLRLIYFSYDVKMKEKGDIPEGYSVSREKKERFSLILESASTNQTSMYLCASSPGGAAFFGQGTRLTVV.